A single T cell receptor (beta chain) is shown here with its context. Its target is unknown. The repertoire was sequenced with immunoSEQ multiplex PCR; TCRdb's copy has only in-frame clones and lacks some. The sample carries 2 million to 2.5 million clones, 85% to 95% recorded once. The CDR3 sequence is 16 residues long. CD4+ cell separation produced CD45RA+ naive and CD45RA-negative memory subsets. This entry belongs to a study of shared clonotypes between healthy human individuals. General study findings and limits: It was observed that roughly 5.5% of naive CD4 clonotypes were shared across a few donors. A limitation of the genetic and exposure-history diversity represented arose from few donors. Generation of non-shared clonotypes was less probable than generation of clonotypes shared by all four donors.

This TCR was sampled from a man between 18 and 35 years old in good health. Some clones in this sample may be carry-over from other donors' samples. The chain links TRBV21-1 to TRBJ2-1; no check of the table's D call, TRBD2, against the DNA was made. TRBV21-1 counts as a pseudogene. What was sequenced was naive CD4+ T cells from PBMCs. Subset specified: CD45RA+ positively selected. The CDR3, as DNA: TGTGCCAGCAGCAAAGTCCCGGGAGGTTCCTACAATGAGCAGTTCTTC. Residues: CASSKVPGGSYNEQFF.